The 18 T cell receptor beta chains listed next were all sequenced from one sample in a study of blood T cell repertoires in COVID-19 (dated by TCRdb to about 2020). The library was obtained by the immunoSEQ multiplex PCR assay. TCRdb limited this immuneACCESS table to in-frame rearrangements with V and J called. A share of clones is missing; checked studies link under half to unresolved V genes, and the rest is unexplained. Recorded for this sample are fewer than 350,000 clones; roughly 88% of them occurred a single time. The ten biggest clones cover about 2.3% of the sample. The sample taken for sequencing was PBMCs or T cells enriched from blood (not recorded which). All receptors come from a woman in her thirties or forties with acute COVID-19.

The chain couples TRBV28 to TRBJ1-1; D uncertain. Trimming shortened V by 5 bases and J by 4 bases, and 14 bases separated the two germline ends. This CDR3 region has 14 residues. Per the germline V gene, CDR1 is MDHEN and CDR2 is SYDVKM. The CDR3 spells CASSPRTIGTEAFF. Here the CDR3 DNA reads TGTGCCAGCAGTCCCCGGACTATTGGCACTGAAGCTTTCTTT.

J is TRBJ1-2 and V is TRBV30; TRBD1 aligns across 7 bases. The germline CDR1 and CDR2 sequences are GTSNPN and SVGIG (reference sequence). With 2 bases clipped from V and 2 bases from J, the junction kept 5 bases outside the gene matches. This CDR3 has 14 residues. The CDR3 DNA is TGTGCCTGGAGTCCGGGACAGCCAAACTATGGCTACACCTTC. It is translated as CAWSPGQPNYGYTF.

The genes are TRBV27 and TRBJ1-2; 9 bases match TRBD1. Trimming cost V 6 bases and J 5 bases; bases outside gene matches: 7. The germline V gene has CDR1 MNHEY and CDR2 SMNVEV (reference sequence). The CDR3 covers 14 residues. CDR3 protein: CASSPYGTGYGYTF. CDR3 DNA: TGTGCCAGCAGCCCCTACGGGACAGGGTATGGCTACACCTTC.

The V call is TRBV7-2, the J call TRBJ2-7, with 11 bases matching TRBD1. The CDR3 runs to 15 residues. Trimming cost V 5 bases and J 2 bases; bases outside gene matches: 5. The germline V gene encodes CDR1 SGHTA and CDR2 FQGNSA. This chain's CDR3 is CASSPGTGGTYEQYF. For the CDR3, the DNA is TGTGCCAGCAGCCCCGGGACAGGGGGTACCTACGAGCAGTACTTC.

V and J are TRBV6-5 and TRBJ2-7; a weak D match, TRBD1 (6 bases). The V end lost 7 bases, the J end lost 13 bases, and 17 bases lay between the germline ends. The CDR3 is made up of 11 amino acids. The germline gives CDR1 MNHEY, CDR2 SVGAGI. Here the CDR3 reads CASKDRVLLYF. DNA of the CDR3: TGTGCCAGCAAGGACAGAGTCCTTCTCTACTTC.

This chain joins TRBV6-5 and TRBJ2-7, with TRBD2 as a possible D gene (6 bases). This CDR3 comprises 15 residues. Trimming pared 4 bases from V and 3 bases from J, leaving 16 bases between. Germline assignment: CDR1 MNHEY and CDR2 SVGAGI. The DNA of the CDR3 is TGTGCCAGCAGTTTAGGAGGGAACGGGGTCTACGAGCAGTACTTC. Amino acids: CASSLGGNGVYEQYF.

This clone has just one count. The chain employs TRBV28 and TRBJ1-5; 8 bases line up with TRBD1. Trimming cost V 6 bases and J 1 base; bases outside gene matches: 8. The germline gives CDR1 MDHEN, CDR2 SYDVKM. This CDR3 is 16 amino acids long. CDR3 nucleotides: TGTGCCAGCAGCCCCGACAGGGGAGTGAGCAATCAGCCCCAGCATTTT. This sequence encodes CASSPDRGVSNQPQHF.

The chain is built from TRBV15 and TRBJ2-7; TRBD2 matches 7 bases. Germline CDR1 is LNHNV and CDR2 is YYDKDF (reference sequence). Trimming cost V 8 bases and J 0 bases; bases outside gene matches: 7. The CDR3 has 14 amino acids. CDR3 region: CATSPGGSSYEQYF. The CDR3 region has the DNA TGTGCCACCTCACCGGGAGGCAGCTCCTACGAGCAGTACTTC.

This clone has a single count. Other DNA sequences in this specimen translate into the identical CDR3. The chain couples TRBV28 to TRBJ1-1; TRBD1 aligns across 7 bases. Germline V CDR1 and CDR2: MDHEN, SYDVKM. The CDR3 runs to 13 residues. V trimming: 5 bases; J trimming: 4 bases; junction bases outside the gene matches: 4. The CDR3 DNA follows: TGTGCCAGCAGTCGACAGGGTGGCACTGAAGCTTTCTTT. Encoded protein: CASSRQGGTEAFF.

The V call is TRBV4-2, the J call TRBJ2-7; tentatively, D is TRBD1 (6 bases). Germline CDR1 is LGHNA and CDR2 is YNFKEQ. CDR3 length: 13 amino acids. Trimming cost V 4 bases and J 2 bases, with 9 bases left between them. The CDR3 DNA is TGTGCCAGCAGCCCCGGACAGACCTACGAGCAGTACTTC. It translates to CASSPGQTYEQYF.

The chain recombines TRBV6-6 with TRBJ1-1; 8 bases line up with TRBD1. Germline-derived CDR1 and CDR2 are MNHNY and SVGAGI (reference sequence). This CDR3 comprises 12 residues. J lost 7 bases, V lost 5 bases, and 3 bases had no gene match. This chain's CDR3 is CASSQGAFEAFF. The CDR3 DNA reads as TGTGCCAGCAGTCAGGGGGCCTTTGAAGCTTTCTTT.

The chain combines TRBV11-3 with TRBJ2-2, with 9 bases matching TRBD2. CDR3 length: 15 residues. The J segment lost 4 bases and the V segment lost 4 bases, leaving 4 bases of the junction unmatched. CDR1 is SGHNT and CDR2 is YENEEA in the germline V gene. The CDR3 nucleotides read TGTGCCAGCAGCTCGGGACTAGCTGGCACCGGGGAGCTGTTTTTT. Translating it yields CASSSGLAGTGELFF.

This chain uses TRBV5-4 with TRBJ2-5; D possibly corresponds to TRBD2 (5 bases). V lost 4 bases to trimming and J lost 2 bases, with 24 bases between them. The CDR3 runs to 18 residues. Germline V gives CDR1 SGHNT, CDR2 YYREEE (reference sequence). The CDR3 DNA reads TGTGCCAGCAGCCTAGCCACTCTTCGAGGAGGTGCACAAGAGACCCAGTACTTC. This sequence encodes CASSLATLRGGAQETQYF. Full variable domain (remainder filled in from reference TRBV5-4 and TRBJ2-5): ETGVTQSPTHLIKTRGQQVTLRCSSQSGHNTVSWYQQALGQGPQFIFQYYREEENGRGNFPPRFSGLQFPNYSSELNVNALELDDSALYLCASSLATLRGGAQETQYFGPGTRLLVL.

The V gene is TRBV28, the J gene TRBJ2-7, with TRBD2 matching 12 bases. This CDR3 is built from 13 residues. The trim removed 5 bases at V and 6 bases at J, leaving 2 bases unmatched. Germline V gene lookup returns CDR1 MDHEN and CDR2 SYDVKM. This CDR3 reads CASSLAGGREQYF. For the CDR3, the DNA is TGTGCCAGCAGTCTAGCGGGGGGGCGCGAGCAGTACTTC. Full variable domain (outside the CDR3, taken from reference TRBV28 and TRBJ2-7): DVKVTQSSRYLVKRTGEKVFLECVQDMDHENMFWYRQDPGLGLRLIYFSYDVKMKEKGDIPEGYSVSREKKERFSLILESASTNQTSMYLCASSLAGGREQYFGPGTRLTVT.

This sequence joins TRBV5-6 and TRBJ2-7; D is possibly TRBD1 (6 bases). The germline V and J ends were trimmed by 0 bases and 5 bases, with 12 bases remaining between them. CDR3 length: 14 amino acids. From germline, CDR1 is SGHDT and CDR2 YYEEEE. This CDR3 reads CASSLVQQGHEQYF. DNA for the CDR3: TGTGCCAGCAGCTTGGTCCAACAGGGCCACGAGCAGTACTTC.

V gene TRBV2 combines with J gene TRBJ2-1, with 8 bases matching TRBD2. This CDR3 region has 15 residues. Germline CDR1 and CDR2: SNHLY and FYNNEI. V dropped 5 bases and J dropped 4; count of bases not matched to a gene: 7. The CDR3: CASSRGGGSYNEQFF. Written as DNA, the CDR3 is TGTGCCAGCAGTAGGGGCGGGGGGTCATACAATGAGCAGTTCTTC.

The chain has TRBV5-4 and TRBJ1-3; possibly TRBD1 for D (5 bases). Germline V gives CDR1 SGHNT, CDR2 YYREEE (reference sequence). The CDR3 extends over 13 amino acids. V shed 5 bases and J shed 3 bases, with 9 bases lying between them. The DNA for the CDR3 is TGTGCCAGCAGTCGCGACAGTGGAAACACCATATATTTT. Amino acid sequence: CASSRDSGNTIYF.

The V and J genes are TRBV5-1 and TRBJ2-7, with a weak D call TRBD2 (6 bases). Germline CDR1 is SGHRS and CDR2 is YFSETQ. V lost 4 bases to trimming and J lost 2 bases, with 34 bases between them. This CDR3 region has 21 residues. CDR3: CASSPAFGQALGGPGAYEQYF. In DNA form, the CDR3 reads TGCGCCAGCAGCCCCGCGTTTGGGCAGGCGCTTGGCGGGCCGGGGGCCTACGAGCAGTACTTC.